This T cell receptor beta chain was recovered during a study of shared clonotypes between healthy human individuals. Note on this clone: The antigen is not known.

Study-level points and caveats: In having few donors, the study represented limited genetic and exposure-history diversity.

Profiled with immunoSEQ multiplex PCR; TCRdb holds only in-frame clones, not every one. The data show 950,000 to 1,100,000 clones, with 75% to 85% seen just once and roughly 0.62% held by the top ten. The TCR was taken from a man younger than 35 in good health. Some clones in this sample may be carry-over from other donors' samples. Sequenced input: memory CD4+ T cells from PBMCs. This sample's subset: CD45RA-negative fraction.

Here the CDR3 DNA reads TGTGCCAGCAGTTACTCGGGGTGGACAGACTATGGCTACACCTTC. Amino acids: CASSYSGWTDYGYTF. V is TRBV6-6 and J is TRBJ1-2, with D perhaps TRBD1 (6 bases). The CDR3 sequence is 15 residues long. In germline, CDR1 is MNHNY, CDR2 SVGAGI (reference sequence). The ends were cut back, 0 bases at V and 3 bases at J, with 11 bases in the middle.